This record concerns one TCR beta chain sequence. Its antigen is not known. The data originate from a study of a mutant IDH1 vaccine in newly diagnosed glioma. On the study more broadly: The start of vaccination came 4-6 weeks after radiotherapy alone, or with temozolomide cycles. Beforehand, treatment had been radiotherapy, temozolomide, or both; the majority received both.

The sample's time point: week 5, during vaccination. A single vaccine dose contained 300 ug of mutant IDH1 20-mer peptide, and topical imiquimod was used with it. This CDR3 spans 15 amino acids. V lost 3 bases to trimming and J lost 8 bases; unmatched junction nucleotides: 9. The germline V gene encodes CDR1 LNHNV and CDR2 YYDKDF (reference sequence). Overall study results and limits: Pseudoprogression appears to have had no connection to changes in top peripheral T cell clonotypes.

Sequenced by immunoSEQ multiplex PCR; TCRdb stores in-frame clones only, minus some. The repertoire holds more than 25,000 clones, with 75% to 80% as singletons. This sequence was found in a man in his forties or fifties with glioma. The chain carries TRBV15 and TRBJ1-3; TRBD1 matches at 8 bases. Here the sequenced sample was PBMCs, taken from a glioma patient whose treatment included an IDH1 peptide vaccine. CDR3 coding DNA: TGTGCCACCAGCAGTCCCCCGACAGGGGAGTACACCATATATTTT. Translated, it gives CATSSPPTGEYTIYF.